A selection of T cell receptor beta chains follows, all from one sample in a study of shared clonotypes between healthy human individuals. This table comes from immunoSEQ multiplex PCR, and its TCRdb copy is limited to in-frame clones, with some not included. Of some 360,000 clones in the sample, around 67% were seen once. Material: memory CD4+ T cells sorted from blood. The receptor set was obtained from a man aged 25-45 years in good health. The CDR3 runs from the conserved cysteine through the conserved F or W. The order of the fields is CDR3 protein, CDR3 DNA, J gene, clone size, D gene, V gene. The D gene is left open where the match is weak. Size is omitted from some rows. Given values are once, few, many or a class for expanded clones.

CASSSGTGVTEAFF | TGTGCCAGCAGTTCCGGGACAGGGGTAACTGAAGCTTTCTTT | TRBJ1-1 | few | TRBD1 | TRBV28
CAWSWGSGETQYF | TGTGCCTGGAGTTGGGGATCAGGGGAGACCCAGTACTTC | TRBJ2-5 | - | - | TRBV30
CSAGTEYIGELFF | TGCAGCGCCGGGACGGAATATATCGGGGAGCTGTTTTTT | TRBJ2-2 | once | - | TRBV29-1
CASSSLPLGQGYQETQYF | TGTGCCAGCTCATCTCTACCCCTGGGACAGGGGTACCAAGAGACCCAGTACTTC | TRBJ2-5 | once | TRBD1 | TRBV18
CASSLNGAGTNEKLFF | TGTGCCAGCAGCTTGAACGGGGCCGGGACTAATGAAAAACTGTTTTTT | TRBJ1-4 | - | - | TRBV5-5
CASSGQGGETQYF | TGTGCCAGCAGCGGACAGGGTGGAGAGACCCAGTACTTC | TRBJ2-5 | - | TRBD1 | TRBV5-4
CASSWRTGPGYGYTF | TGTGCCAGCAGCTGGAGAACAGGACCAGGCTATGGCTACACCTTC | TRBJ1-2 | - | - | TRBV7-8
CASSLRGSGNTIYF | TGTGCCAGCAGCCTCCGGGGATCTGGAAACACCATATATTTT | TRBJ1-3 | - | - | TRBV7-2
CASSIGTSGLKTQYF | TGTGCCAGTAGTATCGGGACTAGCGGCCTAAAGACCCAGTACTTC | TRBJ2-5 | - | TRBD2 | TRBV19
CASSETSGRADTQYF | TGTGCCAGCAGCGAGACTAGCGGGAGGGCAGATACGCAGTATTTT | TRBJ2-3 | - | TRBD2 | TRBV9
CASIGQGLSGANVLTF | TGTGCCAGTATCGGACAGGGGTTAAGTGGGGCCAACGTCCTGACTTTC | TRBJ2-6 | - | TRBD1 | TRBV19
CASSREGRTGELFF | TGTGCCAGCAGCCGGGAGGGTCGCACCGGGGAGCTGTTTTTT | TRBJ2-2 | - | TRBD2 | TRBV7-3
CASSFGTREGSPLHF | TGTGCCAGCAGCTTCGGGACACGGGAGGGCTCACCCCTCCACTTT | TRBJ1-6 | - | - | TRBV6-5
CASSVTSGGYNEQFF | TGTGCCAGCAGCGTGACTAGCGGGGGGTACAATGAGCAGTTCTTC | TRBJ2-1 | - | TRBD2 | TRBV9
CASSLEARALNEQFF | TGTGCCAGCAGCCTCGAAGCCAGGGCCCTCAATGAGCAGTTCTTC | TRBJ2-1 | - | - | TRBV11-3
CASSSPARETQYF | TGTGCCAGCAGTAGTCCAGCACGTGAGACCCAGTACTTC | TRBJ2-5 | once | - | TRBV2
CASSYGWDSSYEQYF | TGTGCCAGCAGTTATGGATGGGACAGCTCCTACGAGCAGTACTTC | TRBJ2-7 | few | TRBD1 | TRBV6-5
CASSLRRGGNQPQHF | TGTGCCAGCAGCCTACGGCGCGGTGGCAATCAGCCCCAGCATTTT | TRBJ1-5 | many | - | TRBV13
CASSLTLPGDTDTQYF | TGTGCCAGCAGCCTAACCCTTCCAGGAGACACAGATACGCAGTATTTT | TRBJ2-3 | - | - | TRBV25-1
CASSGAGEAFF | TGTGCCAGCAGTGGAGCAGGGGAAGCTTTCTTT | TRBJ1-1 | few | - | TRBV2
CATSRDPGDTDTQYF | TGTGCCACCAGCAGAGATCCTGGGGACACAGATACGCAGTATTTT | TRBJ2-3 | - | - | TRBV15
CASSPPSPGGISYNEQFF | TGTGCCAGCTCACCACCCTCGCCGGGCGGGATCTCCTACAATGAGCAGTTCTTC | TRBJ2-1 | - | - | TRBV18
CASSYSSLTEQYF | TGTGCCAGCAGTTACTCGAGTCTAACCGAGCAGTACTTC | TRBJ2-7 | - | - | TRBV6-5
CASSRQVSGANVLTF | TGTGCCAGCAGCCGACAGGTCTCTGGGGCCAACGTCCTGACTTTC | TRBJ2-6 | - | - | TRBV11-2
CATSRDLSYGNTQYF | TGTGCCACCAGCAGAGATCTCTCCTACGGGAATACGCAGTATTTT | TRBJ2-3 | - | - | TRBV15
CASSYGTSGRNTDTQYF | TGTGCCAGCAGCTACGGGACTAGCGGGAGGAACACAGATACGCAGTATTTT | TRBJ2-3 | - | TRBD2 | TRBV5-4
CASSLAGPSYNEQFF | TGTGCCAGCAGCTTAGCGGGGCCCTCCTACAATGAGCAGTTCTTC | TRBJ2-1 | - | - | TRBV7-2
CASSSGTTKKLFF | TGTGCCAGCAGCTCCGGGACAACAAAAAAACTGTTTTTT | TRBJ1-4 | few | - | TRBV7-2
CATRTSTGELFF | TGTGCCACCCGGACGAGCACCGGGGAGCTGTTTTTT | TRBJ2-2 | - | - | TRBV6-5
CASSIPRVNTEAFF | TGTGCCAGTAGTATCCCGCGGGTCAACACTGAAGCTTTCTTT | TRBJ1-1 | - | - | TRBV19
CASSLAGTSGPNTGELFF | TGTGCCAGCAGCCTTGCCGGGACTAGCGGGCCGAACACCGGGGAGCTGTTTTTT | TRBJ2-2 | - | TRBD2 | TRBV14
CASSQRVGDGYTF | TGTGCCAGCAGCCAGAGGGTCGGTGATGGCTACACCTTC | TRBJ1-2 | - | - | TRBV7-2
CASSPGTGDYEQYF | TGTGCCAGCTCACCGGGGACAGGGGACTACGAGCAGTACTTC | TRBJ2-7 | - | TRBD1 | TRBV18
CASNEEREGRRETQYF | TGTGCCAGCAACGAGGAGCGGGAGGGGCGGAGGGAGACCCAGTACTTC | TRBJ2-5 | - | TRBD2 | TRBV11-3
CASSFVRAGLDEQFF | TGTGCCAGCAGCTTTGTGAGGGCAGGGTTGGATGAGCAGTTCTTC | TRBJ2-1 | - | - | TRBV7-9
CASQILNDLNEQFF | TGCGCCAGCCAGATCCTCAACGACTTAAATGAGCAGTTCTTC | TRBJ2-1 | - | - | TRBV5-1
CASSLAQGMSGELFF | TGTGCCAGCAGCTTAGCCCAGGGGATGTCCGGGGAGCTGTTTTTT | TRBJ2-2 | - | - | TRBV11-3
CASSASGTSVEQYF | TGTGCCAGCAGCGCTTCCGGGACTAGCGTCGAGCAGTACTTC | TRBJ2-7 | few | TRBD2 | TRBV9
CASSPVRDRGLQETQYF | TGTGCCAGCAGCCCCGTCCGGGACAGGGGTCTTCAAGAGACCCAGTACTTC | TRBJ2-5 | - | TRBD1 | TRBV9
CASRKNNEQFF | TGTGCCAGCAGGAAAAACAATGAGCAGTTCTTC | TRBJ2-1 | - | - | TRBV7-9
CASSEGTGGHQPQHF | TGTGCCAGCTCGGAAGGGACAGGGGGCCATCAGCCCCAGCATTTT | TRBJ1-5 | - | TRBD1 | TRBV18
CASSTGTSAASTDTQYF | TGTGCCAGCTCAACCGGGACTAGCGCCGCTAGCACAGATACGCAGTATTTT | TRBJ2-3 | medium-sized | TRBD2 | TRBV18
CASSPASGSRRETQYF | TGTGCCAGCTCACCGGCTAGCGGCTCCCGGCGGGAGACCCAGTACTTC | TRBJ2-5 | - | TRBD2 | TRBV18
CATSRPLGSGVEQYF | TGTGCCACCAGCAGACCTCTTGGTTCCGGGGTCGAGCAGTACTTC | TRBJ2-7 | - | - | TRBV15
CARGTYTTGELFF | TGTGCCAGGGGGACTTACACCACCGGGGAGCTGTTTTTT | TRBJ2-2 | - | - | TRBV2
CATSRDMVAGGLYNEQFF | TGTGCCACCAGCAGAGATATGGTAGCGGGAGGGCTATACAATGAGCAGTTCTTC | TRBJ2-1 | - | TRBD2 | TRBV15
CASSLVGRVYEQYF | TGTGCCAGCAGCTTAGTTGGGCGGGTCTACGAGCAGTACTTC | TRBJ2-7 | - | - | TRBV11-2
CASSPGQGARNTEAFF | TGCGCCAGCAGCCCGGGACAGGGGGCGAGGAACACTGAAGCTTTCTTT | TRBJ1-1 | - | TRBD1 | TRBV5-1
CASSLPGGTGELFF | TGTGCCAGCAGCTTGCCAGGGGGGACCGGGGAGCTGTTTTTT | TRBJ2-2 | - | - | TRBV11-3
CASSFSGGDGQPQHF | TGTGCCAGCAGTTTTTCTGGGGGCGATGGTCAGCCCCAGCATTTT | TRBJ1-5 | once | - | TRBV28
CASSYSTSRTYEQYF | TGCGCCAGCAGCTATTCGACTAGCAGAACCTACGAGCAGTACTTC | TRBJ2-7 | - | TRBD2 | TRBV5-1
CASSMSGSYNEQFF | TGTGCCAGCAGCATGAGCGGGAGCTACAATGAGCAGTTCTTC | TRBJ2-1 | - | TRBD2 | TRBV7-2
CASSLTSGQGNQPQHF | TGCGCCAGCAGCCTTACCTCGGGACAGGGTAATCAGCCCCAGCATTTT | TRBJ1-5 | - | TRBD1 | TRBV4-1
CASRAGSNTGELFF | TGTGCCAGTCGGGCAGGGTCGAACACCGGGGAGCTGTTTTTT | TRBJ2-2 | - | - | TRBV19
CASSIGRGNEQFF | TGTGCCAGTAGTATAGGGCGGGGAAATGAGCAGTTCTTC | TRBJ2-1 | few | - | TRBV19
CASSNRVPGEQFF | TGTGCCAGCAGCAACCGGGTTCCAGGTGAGCAGTTCTTC | TRBJ2-1 | - | - | TRBV7-3
CASSRSPGTGATEAFF | TGTGCCAGCAGCCGAAGTCCCGGGACAGGGGCCACTGAAGCTTTCTTT | TRBJ1-1 | - | TRBD1 | TRBV5-4